This T cell receptor (beta chain) was found in a study of T-cell reconstitution after alpha-beta-depleted transplantation in children. The table lists this clonotype with a few counts. Antigen: not known. The V end lost 4 bases, the J end lost 0 bases, and 14 bases lay between the germline ends. The CDR3 spans 16 residues. Germline values: CDR1 SGHRS, CDR2 YFSETQ. Study results and caveats: After transplant, at about two months, alpha-beta T cells were reportedly derived from several hundred expanded graft clones. Most T-cell counts and diversity one year after the transplant came from T cells that were newly produced.

TCRbeta library construction was performed incorporating unique molecular identifiers. TCRdb passed the PCR reads through MiXCR, listing each CDR3 protein once. The repertoire holds about 540,000 distinct CDR3 sequences, 27% seen once, with about 35% in the top ten. The genes are TRBV5-1 and TRBJ2-1, with a weak D call TRBD1 (6 bases). The specimen comprised PBMCs, sampled before TCRalphabeta/CD19-depleted stem cell transplant. The TCR was taken from a boy less than two years old with Wiskott-Aldrich syndrome, due to receive a stem cell transplant. This chain's CDR3 is CASSTGSLGSYNEQFF. DNA of the CDR3: TGCGCCAGCAGCACAGGGAGTCTAGGCTCCTACAATGAGCAGTTCTTC.